This section outlines one T cell receptor beta chain sequence together with its context. Antigen: not known. Sequencing used immunoSEQ multiplex PCR; TCRdb keeps in-frame clones, though not all of them. Of about 150,000 clones in the sample, roughly 87% were seen once. Germline V gene sequence: CDR1 SEHNR, CDR2 FQNEAQ (reference sequence). Losses at the gene ends were 2 bases for V and 3 bases for J; bases not matched to a gene: 3. CDR3 length equals 14 residues. The data stem from a study of T cell responses to AZD1222 COVID-19 vaccine. Points from the study as a whole: In the spike-specific TCR repertoire, nearly half reportedly target unmutated variant regions. Donors in the cohort were predominantly white British and more often female, and clonal diversity was possibly underestimated. It was only a handful of AZD1222 recipients who were seropositive at baseline. Across spike, vaccine-associated CD4 TCRs were found, dominant at 160-218 and 743-854.

This specimen was peripheral blood, taken 28 days after the second AZD1222 dose. This receptor was taken from an adult who received the AZD1222 COVID-19 vaccine. J is TRBJ2-7 and V is TRBV7-9; 8 bases map to TRBD1. The CDR3 protein is CASSLQGANYEQYF. CDR3 bases: TGTGCCAGCAGCTTACAGGGGGCAAACTACGAGCAGTACTTC.